Shown below are 6 T cell receptor beta chains from a single sample sequenced in a study of blood T cell repertoires in COVID-19. TCRdb's copy holds only in-frame clones and misses some; the assay was immunoSEQ multiplex PCR. The sample lists roughly 200,000 clones, 65% to 85% occurring once. Sequenced sample: peripheral blood. Receptor source: a man between 35 and 55 years old with active or convalescent COVID-19.

This clone was observed a single time. J is TRBJ2-2 and V is TRBV7-9; D not resolved. V was cut by 7 bases and J by 3 bases, with 15 bases left in between. Germline loops: CDR1 SEHNR, CDR2 FQNEAQ (reference sequence). The CDR3 totals 15 residues. The CDR3 loop reads CASTHLLLHTGELFF. CDR3 nucleotides: TGTGCCAGCACCCACCTCCTACTCCACACCGGGGAGCTGTTTTTT.

This clone was detected only once. The chain combines TRBV7-8 with TRBJ1-5, with 7 bases matching TRBD1. CDR1 and CDR2 from the germline V gene are SGHVS and FQNEAQ. After removal of 6 bases from V and 1 base from J, the junction contained 9 bases not matched to a gene. This CDR3 is built from 16 residues. Here the CDR3 DNA reads TGTGCCAGCAGTGTAGAGGGGGCGCAGAGCAATCAGCCCCAGCATTTT. It specifies CASSVEGAQSNQPQHF.

This chain connects TRBV18 to TRBJ2-1, with 9 bases aligning to TRBD1. This CDR3 region has 15 residues. CDR1 is KGHSH and CDR2 is LQKENI in the germline V gene. The ends lost 2 bases at V and 4 bases at J; junction bases unmatched: 3. CDR3 sequence (DNA): TGTGCCAGCTCACCATTGGGACAGGGTTACAATGAGCAGTTCTTC. Translation gives CASSPLGQGYNEQFF. The full variable domain, its missing parts supplied by reference TRBV18 and TRBJ2-1, is NAGVMQNPRHLVRRRGQEARLRCSPMKGHSHVYWYRQLPEEGLKFMVYLQKENIIDESGMPKERFSAEFPKEGPSILRIQQVVRGDSAAYFCASSPLGQGYNEQFFGPGTRLTVL.

V usage is TRBV5-1 and J usage is TRBJ1-2; D not certain. Looked up from germline, CDR1 is SGHRS and CDR2 is YFSETQ. The V end lost 3 bases, the J end lost 6 bases, and 18 bases lay between the germline ends. The CDR3 is 15 residues long. The CDR3 is CASSYQPDLADGYTF. CDR3 bases: TGCGCCAGCAGCTACCAACCCGACCTGGCGGATGGCTACACCTTC.

V gene TRBV6-5 combines with J gene TRBJ1-2; D ambiguous. Germline CDR1 reads MNHEY; CDR2 reads SVGAGI. Trimming removed 6 bases from V and 3 bases from J, with 11 bases in between. This CDR3 has 13 amino acids. CDR3 coding DNA: TGTGCCAGCAGCCCCACAGAACACTATGGCTACACCTTC. Its protein product is CASSPTEHYGYTF.

This chain links TRBV12-5 with TRBJ1-5, with D perhaps TRBD1 (6 bases). Germline V lookup: CDR1 LGHNT, CDR2 FRNRAP. The CDR3 spans 14 residues. Trimming shortened V by 6 bases and J by 6 bases, and 15 bases separated the two germline ends. CDR3 residues: CASGLAGGGQPQHF. CDR3 nucleotide sequence: TGTGCTAGTGGACTTGCGGGGGGCGGTCAGCCCCAGCATTTT.